These 32 T cell receptor beta chains were all obtained from the same sample, sequenced in a study of cytomegalovirus exposure and HLA in healthy donors (dated by TCRdb to 2017 to 2019). The method was the immunoSEQ multiplex PCR assay. For the multiplex PCR, a mixture combining 60 forward primers for TCR Vbeta segments and 13 reverse primers for TCR Jbeta segments was used. The immuneACCESS repertoire file appears here via TCRdb, limited to in-frame rearrangements. These files lack a portion of the clones; in checked studies, under half of the deficit traces to unresolved V genes, and the cause of the others is not known. This sample is represented by 150,000 or so clones; more than 60% of them were singletons. Clones ranked in the top ten supply over 3% of the sample. The specimen was PBMCs. These receptors all stem from a man in his forties in good health and CMV-seronegative.

The genes are TRBV5-1 and TRBJ2-3; 8 bases are shared with TRBD2. This CDR3 is built from 14 residues. Germline lookup yields CDR1 SGHRS and CDR2 YFSETQ. J lost 5 bases, V lost 7 bases, and 9 bases had no gene match. The CDR3 DNA sequence: TGCGCCAGCGCACCCGGGGGGGCTGAAGATACGCAGTATTTT. Its protein is CASAPGGAEDTQYF.

The rearrangement joins TRBV12-5 to TRBJ1-2; D ambiguous. The germline gives CDR1 LGHNT, CDR2 FRNRAP. V shed 0 bases and J shed 8 bases, with 13 bases lying between them. The CDR3 sequence is 14 residues long. CDR3 amino acids: CASGLVRGLGGYTF. DNA of the CDR3: TGTGCTAGTGGTTTGGTACGAGGGCTTGGGGGCTACACCTTC.

This clone occurred a few times. Here the CDR3 DNA reads TGTGCCAGCAGTGACAGGGGTGATCAGCCCCAGCATTTT. It translates to CASSDRGDQPQHF. The gene calls are TRBV6-1 and TRBJ1-5, with D possibly matching TRBD1 (6 bases). V lost 3 bases, J lost 5 bases, and 8 bases lay in between. CDR1 is MNHNS and CDR2 is SASEGT in the germline V gene. The CDR3 length is 13 residues.

The V gene is TRBV5-1, the J gene TRBJ1-6; D is possibly TRBD1 (5 bases). Trimming cost V 4 bases and J 6 bases, with 20 bases left between them. The CDR3 is 17 residues long. The germline CDR1 and CDR2 sequences are SGHRS and YFSETQ. CDR3 bases: TGCGCCAGCAGCAGGACCTTGGCGGAAAGGGGTAATTCACCCCTCCACTTT. It codes for CASSRTLAERGNSPLHF.

J is TRBJ2-7 and V is TRBV4-2; 9 bases align to TRBD2. The CDR3 extends over 18 amino acids. CDR1 is LGHNA, CDR2 YNFKEQ, per germline. The V segment lost 1 base and the J segment 3 bases; nucleotides outside the gene matches: 13. CDR3 loop: CASSQGGGGGVRYYEQYF. The CDR3 DNA follows: TGTGCCAGCAGCCAAGGGGGGGGCGGGGGGGTGAGGTACTACGAGCAGTACTTC.

The chain has TRBV5-6 and TRBJ2-7; 7 bases align to TRBD1. In germline, CDR1 is SGHDT, CDR2 YYEEEE. The length of the CDR3 is 13 residues. Germline trimming cut 2 bases from V and 2 bases from J; bases unmatched to any gene: 1. The CDR3 is CASSFGTAYEQYF. The CDR3 nucleotides are TGTGCCAGCAGCTTCGGGACAGCCTACGAGCAGTACTTC.

The chain has TRBV28 and TRBJ2-5; the D gene is possibly TRBD1 (6 bases). The CDR3 extends over 15 amino acids. CDR1 MDHEN and CDR2 SYDVKM come from the germline V gene. V was trimmed by 7 bases and J by 1 base, leaving 16 bases between them. The CDR3 coding sequence is TGTGCCAGCACCCAATGGGGGCAGGTCCAAGAGACCCAGTACTTC. As protein: CASTQWGQVQETQYF.

This sequence joins TRBV6-6 and TRBJ1-2; D uncertain. The length of the CDR3 is 12 residues. V was pared by 7 bases and J by 9 bases, with 15 bases between. Germline V lookup: CDR1 MNHNY, CDR2 SVGAGI (reference sequence). The CDR3 loop reads CASTGGRFSYTF. The CDR3 bases are TGTGCCAGCACCGGCGGCCGTTTTAGCTACACCTTC.

The chain couples TRBV4-2 to TRBJ1-1; maybe TRBD1 (5 bases). In germline, CDR1 is LGHNA, CDR2 YNFKEQ. CDR3 length: 12 residues. V was pared by 6 bases and J by 5 bases, with 10 bases between. CDR3 sequence (DNA): TGTGCCAGCAGGACAGAAGGGACTGAAGCTTTCTTT. It yields the protein CASRTEGTEAFF.

The gene calls are TRBV6-5 and TRBJ1-3; TRBD1 matches at 8 bases. The germline gives CDR1 MNHEY, CDR2 SVGAGI. The CDR3 is 14 residues long. Unmatched junction bases numbered 5, after V lost 2 bases and J lost 8 bases. CDR3 in DNA: TGTGCCAGCAGTTACGTCCAGGGGGCCGACACCATATATTTT. This encodes CASSYVQGADTIYF.

The V and J genes are TRBV28 and TRBJ2-7; possibly TRBD2 for D (5 bases). The CDR3 runs to 14 residues. Trimming removed 8 bases at V and 3 bases at J, with 17 bases between. Germline V CDR1 and CDR2: MDHEN, SYDVKM. Here the CDR3 reads CASGGLVASYEQYF. In DNA, the CDR3 is TGTGCCAGCGGAGGACTGGTAGCTAGCTACGAGCAGTACTTC.

The chain couples TRBV5-8 to TRBJ1-1, with D possibly matching TRBD1 (5 bases). CDR1 SGHTS and CDR2 YDEGEE come from the germline V gene. Trimming left V 2 bases short and J 4 bases short, with 12 bases between. This CDR3 region has 14 residues. The CDR3 is CASSFRERATEAFF. The CDR3 nucleotides read TGTGCCAGCAGCTTCAGGGAAAGGGCCACTGAAGCTTTCTTT.

This sequence joins TRBV23-1 and TRBJ2-5; a weak D match, TRBD1 (7 bases). TRBV23-1 is flagged as an ORF with uncertain function. CDR3 size: 16 residues. V lost 4 bases to trimming and J lost 5 bases, with 20 bases between them. The CDR3 region is CASSRTHGTAGETQYF. The CDR3 bases are TGCGCCAGCAGTCGCACTCACGGGACAGCGGGCGAGACCCAGTACTTC.

This clone was seen a single time. The CDR3 sequence: CASSIGTAIYNEQFF. The DNA for the CDR3 is TGTGCCAGTAGTATAGGGACAGCGATCTACAATGAGCAGTTCTTC. The chain uses TRBV19 and TRBJ2-1, with D perhaps matching TRBD1 (6 bases). This CDR3 has 15 amino acids. V gave up 1 base and J gave up 3 bases, with 10 bases separating them. Germline assignment: CDR1 LNHDA and CDR2 SQIVND (reference sequence).

The chain is built from TRBV9 and TRBJ1-3; a possible D gene is TRBD1 (6 bases). The CDR3 consists of 14 residues. Germline V lookup: CDR1 SGDLS, CDR2 YYNGEE. The V end lost 3 bases, the J end lost 4 bases, and 11 bases lay between the germline ends. CDR3 residues: CASSGPDRGNTIYF. The CDR3 DNA reads as TGTGCCAGCAGCGGCCCGGACAGAGGAAACACCATATATTTT. The full variable domain, rest sourced from reference TRBV9 and TRBJ1-3, is DSGVTQTPKHLITATGQRVTLRCSPRSGDLSVYWYQQSLDQGLQFLIQYYNGEERAKGNILERFSAQQFPDLHSELNLSSLELGDSALYFCASSGPDRGNTIYFGEGSWLTVV.

The DNA for the CDR3 is TGTGCCAGCAGCTCAGCCGTGGGGGCCTCCTATAATTCACCCCTCCACTTT. Translated, it gives CASSSAVGASYNSPLHF. This rearrangement joins TRBV11-2 to TRBJ1-6, with a tentative D call TRBD1 (6 bases). V dropped 4 bases and J dropped 0 bases, with 13 bases sitting between them. The germline CDR1 and CDR2 sequences are SGHAT and FQNNGV. This CDR3 has 17 residues.

CDR3 residues: CASSPSSNQPQHF. In DNA, the CDR3 is TGTGCCAGCAGCCCTTCTAGCAATCAGCCCCAGCATTTT. The chain couples TRBV7-3 to TRBJ1-5, with D unclear. CDR1 is SGHTA and CDR2 is FQGTGA in the germline V gene. Trimming shortened V by 5 bases and J by 0 bases, and 5 bases separated the two germline ends. The CDR3 spans 13 residues.

The chain couples TRBV18 to TRBJ1-6, with no clear D. The ends were cut back, 1 base at V and 3 bases at J, with 7 bases in the middle. The CDR3 length is 15 residues. Germline CDR1 reads KGHSH; CDR2 reads LQKENI. The CDR3 sequence is CASSPRGNYNSPLHF. The CDR3 coding sequence is TGTGCCAGCTCACCACGAGGGAACTATAATTCACCCCTCCACTTT.

The rearrangement joins TRBV27 to TRBJ2-3; perhaps TRBD1 as D (5 bases). Trimming left V 5 bases short and J 2 bases short, with 20 bases between. This CDR3 contains 17 residues. Germline V gene lookup returns CDR1 MNHEY and CDR2 SMNVEV (reference sequence). The CDR3 is CASSLRGFGAITDTQYF. The CDR3 DNA sequence: TGTGCCAGCAGTCTAAGGGGCTTTGGGGCGATCACAGATACGCAGTATTTT.

The gene calls are TRBV25-1 and TRBJ1-4; 9 positions agree with TRBD1. V lost 6 bases and J lost 7; bases outside the gene matches: 6. The CDR3 contains 14 residues. The V gene's germline CDR1 is MGHDK and CDR2 SYGVNS. The CDR3 DNA follows: TGTGCCAGCAGCTGGGGGACAGGGCGTGAAAAACTGTTTTTT. Protein product: CASSWGTGREKLFF.

The rearrangement uses TRBV19 and TRBJ2-3; TRBD2 agrees at 13 bases. CDR1 LNHDA and CDR2 SQIVND come from the germline V gene (reference sequence). The V segment lost 5 bases and the J segment 6 bases; nucleotides outside the gene matches: 5. The CDR3 spans 15 residues. The CDR3 sequence: CASSVTSGGRDTQYF. The DNA of the CDR3 is TGTGCCAGTAGTGTGACTAGCGGGGGGAGGGATACGCAGTATTTT.

This chain links TRBV28 with TRBJ1-5; 7 bases map to TRBD1. Germline V gene lookup returns CDR1 MDHEN and CDR2 SYDVKM. Unmatched junction bases numbered 6, after V lost 7 bases and J lost 6 bases. The CDR3 is 13 amino acids. This CDR3 reads CASKDRESQPQHF. Written as DNA, the CDR3 is TGTGCCAGCAAAGACAGGGAGAGTCAGCCCCAGCATTTT. Full variable domain (remainder filled in from reference TRBV28 and TRBJ1-5): DVKVTQSSRYLVKRTGEKVFLECVQDMDHENMFWYRQDPGLGLRLIYFSYDVKMKEKGDIPEGYSVSREKKERFSLILESASTNQTSMYLCASKDRESQPQHFGDGTRLSIL.

This clone was seen a handful of times. V and J are TRBV5-1 and TRBJ2-6; tentative D call: TRBD1 (6 bases). Per germline, CDR1 SGHRS and CDR2 YFSETQ. V was clipped by 5 bases and J by 4 bases, with 22 bases between them. The CDR3 extends over 18 amino acids. For the CDR3, the DNA is TGCGCCAGCAGTCCTGGGGGATTAACAGGGACCGGGGCCAACGTCCTGACTTTC. This gives the protein CASSPGGLTGTGANVLTF. Full variable domain (missing parts from reference TRBV5-1 and TRBJ2-6): KAGVTQTPRYLIKTRGQQVTLSCSPISGHRSVSWYQQTPGQGLQFLFEYFSETQRNKGNFPGRFSGRQFSNSRSEMNVSTLELGDSALYLCASSPGGLTGTGANVLTFGAGSRLTVL.

V is TRBV5-6 and J is TRBJ1-5, with D perhaps TRBD1 (5 bases). Germline CDR1 reads SGHDT; CDR2 reads YYEEEE. Trimming took off 2 bases at V and 6 bases at J, with 9 bases between the two ends. This CDR3 has 13 residues. CDR3 nucleotide sequence: TGTGCCAGCAGCTTCAGGGCAGGTCAGCCCCAGCATTTT. Protein: CASSFRAGQPQHF.

The chain is built from TRBV19 and TRBJ2-3, with TRBD2 identical over 9 bases. The V segment lost 1 base and the J segment 1 base; nucleotides outside the gene matches: 3. Germline CDR1 and CDR2: LNHDA and SQIVND (reference sequence). The CDR3 is 16 residues long. Here the CDR3 DNA reads TGTGCCAGTAGTATAGGGGCGGGGGGGGGCACAGATACGCAGTATTTT. This encodes CASSIGAGGGTDTQYF.

The DNA for the CDR3 is TGTGCCAGCAGCGTAGTCGGGACTAGCGGGGTGGCGCAGTACTTC. Its translation is CASSVVGTSGVAQYF. The rearrangement joins TRBV9 to TRBJ2-7; 13 bases line up with TRBD2. This CDR3 contains 15 residues. CDR1 SGDLS and CDR2 YYNGEE come from the germline V gene. V shed 0 bases and J 9 bases; nucleotides not matched to a gene: 6.

V gene TRBV5-1 combines with J gene TRBJ2-1; no definite D call. V was clipped by 0 bases and J by 0 bases, with 7 bases between them. Germline V gives CDR1 SGHRS, CDR2 YFSETQ. CDR3 size: 15 residues. CDR3 in DNA: TGCGCCAGCAGCTTGGGACAAAGCTCCTACAATGAGCAGTTCTTC. Encoded protein: CASSLGQSSYNEQFF.

This clone occurred a few times. This sequence joins TRBV18 and TRBJ1-5, with TRBD1 matching 8 bases. Unmatched junction bases numbered 10, after V lost 3 bases and J lost 6 bases. The CDR3 has 16 residues. Germline lookup yields CDR1 KGHSH and CDR2 LQKENI. The CDR3 nucleotides read TGTGCCAGCTCACCTCGGCAGGGGGCCGCTAGTCAGCCCCAGCATTTT. This translates into CASSPRQGAASQPQHF.

The gene calls are TRBV6-1 and TRBJ2-2, with TRBD1 identical over 8 bases. The germline V gene has CDR1 MNHNS and CDR2 SASEGT. This CDR3 region has 15 residues. The junction had 8 bases not matched to a gene; V was cut back by 5 bases and J by 6 bases. CDR3 amino acids: CASSPLTGEAGELFF. The CDR3 DNA reads as TGTGCCAGCAGTCCCTTGACAGGGGAGGCCGGGGAGCTGTTTTTT.

The chain couples TRBV2 to TRBJ2-3; 8 bases fit TRBD1. Germline V gives CDR1 SNHLY, CDR2 FYNNEI. The V gene end was trimmed by 6 bases and the J gene end by 7 bases; junction bases not matched to a gene: 12. The CDR3 has 15 residues. CDR3 in DNA: TGTGCCAGCAGCGCAGGACAGGGTATACGAAATACGCAGTATTTT. The encoded protein is CASSAGQGIRNTQYF. The full variable domain, rest sourced from reference TRBV2 and TRBJ2-3, is EPEVTQTPSHQVTQMGQEVILRCVPISNHLYFYWYRQILGQKVEFLVSFYNNEISEKSEIFDDQFSVERPDGSNFTLKIRSTKLEDSAMYFCASSAGQGIRNTQYFGPGTRLTVL.

The J gene is TRBJ2-5, the V gene TRBV19; D gene uncertain. The germline V gene has CDR1 LNHDA and CDR2 SQIVND (reference sequence). CDR3 length equals 16 residues. V lost 3 bases and J lost 4, with 18 bases in between. The chain's CDR3 is CASSIERRSTPETQYF. CDR3 coding DNA: TGTGCCAGTAGTATCGAGAGACGGAGTACCCCAGAGACCCAGTACTTC. The variable domain in full, with the rest retrieved from reference TRBV19 and TRBJ2-5, is DGGITQSPKYLFRKEGQNVTLSCEQNLNHDAMYWYRQDPGQGLRLIYYSQIVNDFQKGDIAEGYSVSREKKESFPLTVTSAQKNPTAFYLCASSIERRSTPETQYFGPGTRLLVL.

This chain connects TRBV27 to TRBJ1-2; the D gene is possibly TRBD1 (6 bases). The ends were cut back, 2 bases at V and 12 bases at J, with 25 bases in the middle. CDR3 length equals 16 residues. CDR1 and CDR2 (germline): MNHEY, SMNVEV (reference sequence). The DNA for the CDR3 is TGTGCCAGCAGTTTAACCAGGGGATCCTTCCCTCGGTACCACACCTTC. Encoded protein: CASSLTRGSFPRYHTF.